The text below deals with one T cell receptor beta chain. These data come from a study of T cells expressing NK-cell markers. The CDR3 spans 17 residues. Germline lookup yields CDR1 LGHDT and CDR2 YNNKEL (reference sequence). Generation of TCR beta cDNA was performed by 5'RACE template switching incorporating UMIs. TCRdb reprocessed the 5' RACE reads and stores each CDR3 protein as one record, lacking DNA. The sample includes 90,000 to 130,000 distinct CDR3 sequences. The sequence came from a woman aged 18 to 75 in good health. J is TRBJ2-1 and V is TRBV3-1; the D call of TRBD2 rests on TCRdb alone, since no DNA is present to check it. Sequenced input: blood T cells: a sorted CD56 or NKG2C T cell subset, CD4+ or CD8+ T cells, or bulk PBMC T cells (not recorded which). The chain's CDR3 is CASSFPGTSGSRGEQFF.